The present T cell receptor beta chain was sequenced within a study of blood T cell repertoires in COVID-19. The CDR3 consists of 15 residues. Assay used: immunoSEQ multiplex PCR; TCRdb lists only in-frame clones, some missing. This table has 95,000 to 100,000 clones, approximately 86% appearing once. The chain uses TRBV21-1 and TRBJ1-4; the D call in the table, TRBD1, was not verified against the DNA. TRBV21-1 is marked as a pseudogene. The sequence came from a man older than 75 with acute or convalescent COVID-19. Specimen: peripheral blood. CDR3 sequence: CASSKKGQGSEKLFF. The CDR3 DNA follows: TGTGCCAGCAGCAAAAAGGGACAGGGGAGCGAAAAACTGTTTTTT.